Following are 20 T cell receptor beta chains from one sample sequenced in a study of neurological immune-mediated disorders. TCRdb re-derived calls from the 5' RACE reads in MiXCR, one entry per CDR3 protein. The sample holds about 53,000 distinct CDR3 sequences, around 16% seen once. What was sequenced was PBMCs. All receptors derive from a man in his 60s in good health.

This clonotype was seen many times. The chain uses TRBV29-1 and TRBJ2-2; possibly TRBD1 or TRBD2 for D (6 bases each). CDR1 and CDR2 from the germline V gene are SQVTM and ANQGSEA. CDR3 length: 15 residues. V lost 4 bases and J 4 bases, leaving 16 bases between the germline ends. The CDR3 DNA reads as TGCAGCGTTGGCCCAGGGGACTCGGGCACCGGGGAGCTGTTTTTT. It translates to CSVGPGDSGTGELFF.

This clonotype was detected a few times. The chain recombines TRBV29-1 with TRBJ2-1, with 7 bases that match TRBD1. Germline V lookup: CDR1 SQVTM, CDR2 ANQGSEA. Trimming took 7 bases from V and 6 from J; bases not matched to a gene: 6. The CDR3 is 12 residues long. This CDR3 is CSASRQGNEQFF. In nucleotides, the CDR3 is TGCAGCGCCTCCCGACAGGGCAATGAGCAGTTCTTC.

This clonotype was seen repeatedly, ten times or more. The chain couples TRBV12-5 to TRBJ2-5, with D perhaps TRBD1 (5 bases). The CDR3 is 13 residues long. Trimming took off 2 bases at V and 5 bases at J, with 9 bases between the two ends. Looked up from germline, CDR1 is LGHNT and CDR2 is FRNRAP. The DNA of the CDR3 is TGTGCTAGTGGTTTGCCCAACAGGGAGACCCAGTACTTC. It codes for CASGLPNRETQYF. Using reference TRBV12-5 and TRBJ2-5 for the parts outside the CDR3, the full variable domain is DARVTQTPRHKVTEMGQEVTMRCQPILGHNTVFWYRQTMMQGLELLAYFRNRAPLDDSGMPKDRFSAEMPDATLATLKIQPSEPRDSAVYFCASGLPNRETQYFGPGTRLLVL.

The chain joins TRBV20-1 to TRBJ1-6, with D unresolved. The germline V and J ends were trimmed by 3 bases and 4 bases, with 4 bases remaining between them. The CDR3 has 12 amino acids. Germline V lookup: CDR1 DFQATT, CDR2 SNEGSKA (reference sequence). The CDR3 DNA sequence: TGCAGTGCTAGGGAATATAATTCACCCCTCCACTTT. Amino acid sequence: CSAREYNSPLHF.

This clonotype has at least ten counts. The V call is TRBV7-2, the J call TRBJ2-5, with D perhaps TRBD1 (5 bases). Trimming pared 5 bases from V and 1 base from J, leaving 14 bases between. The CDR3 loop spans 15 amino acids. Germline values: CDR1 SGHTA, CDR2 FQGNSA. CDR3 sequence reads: CASSLTGSPQETQYF. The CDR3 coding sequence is TGTGCCAGCAGCCTAACAGGTTCTCCCCAAGAGACCCAGTACTTC.

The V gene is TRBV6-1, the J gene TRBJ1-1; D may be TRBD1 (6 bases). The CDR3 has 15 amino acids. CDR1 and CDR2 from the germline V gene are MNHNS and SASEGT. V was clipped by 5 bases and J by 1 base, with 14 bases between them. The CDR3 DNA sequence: TGTGCCAGCAGTAGTATGGAGGGACAGAACACTGAAGCTTTCTTT. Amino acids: CASSSMEGQNTEAFF.

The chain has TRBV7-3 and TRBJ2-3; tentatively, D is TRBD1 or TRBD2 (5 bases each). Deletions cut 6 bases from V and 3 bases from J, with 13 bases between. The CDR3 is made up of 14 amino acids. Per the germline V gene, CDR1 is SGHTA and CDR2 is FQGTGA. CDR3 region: CASSKSGATDTQYF. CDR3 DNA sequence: TGTGCCAGCAGTAAATCCGGGGCGACAGATACGCAGTATTTT.

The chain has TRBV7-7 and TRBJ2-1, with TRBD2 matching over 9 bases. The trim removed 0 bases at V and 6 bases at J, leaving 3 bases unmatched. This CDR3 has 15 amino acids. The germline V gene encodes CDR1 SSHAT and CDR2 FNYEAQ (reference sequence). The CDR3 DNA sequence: TGTGCCAGCAGCTTAGCTAGCGGGAGAGGCAATGAGCAGTTCTTC. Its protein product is CASSLASGRGNEQFF.

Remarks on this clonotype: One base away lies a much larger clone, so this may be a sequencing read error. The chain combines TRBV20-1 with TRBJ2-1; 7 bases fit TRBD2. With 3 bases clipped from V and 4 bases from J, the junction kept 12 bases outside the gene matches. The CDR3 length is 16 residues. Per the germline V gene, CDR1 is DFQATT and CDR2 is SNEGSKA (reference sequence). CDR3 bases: TGCAGTGCTAGGGCACGAGGGAGGGGATTATACAATGAGCAGTTCTTC. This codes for CSARARGRGLYNEQFF.

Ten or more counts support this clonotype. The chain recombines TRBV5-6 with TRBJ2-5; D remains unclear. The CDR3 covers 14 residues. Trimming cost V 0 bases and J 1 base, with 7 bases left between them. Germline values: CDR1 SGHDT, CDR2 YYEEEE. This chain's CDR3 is CASSLAGLQETQYF. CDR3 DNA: TGTGCCAGCAGCTTGGCGGGTCTCCAAGAGACCCAGTACTTC.

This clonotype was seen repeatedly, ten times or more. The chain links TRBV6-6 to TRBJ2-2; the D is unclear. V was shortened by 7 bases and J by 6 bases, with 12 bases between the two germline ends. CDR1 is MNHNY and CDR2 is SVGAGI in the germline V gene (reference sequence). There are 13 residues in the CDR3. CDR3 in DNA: TGTGCCAGCATCGAGCCGATCTCCGGGGAGCTGTTTTTT. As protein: CASIEPISGELFF.

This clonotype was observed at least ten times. The CDR3 DNA is TGCAGCGTTGAAGTCCCGGGGCGGGACGAGCAGTACTTC. Protein: CSVEVPGRDEQYF. This chain uses TRBV29-1 with TRBJ2-7; perhaps D is TRBD1 or TRBD2 (5 bases each). The CDR3 is made up of 13 amino acids. V was cut by 1 base and J by 5 bases, with 12 bases left in between. Germline V gene lookup returns CDR1 SQVTM and CDR2 ANQGSEA.

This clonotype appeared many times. CDR3 coding DNA: TGTGCCAGCAGCCTTAGCGGGACTTCTTACGAGCAGTACTTC. Protein: CASSLSGTSYEQYF. The V and J genes are TRBV14 and TRBJ2-7, with 8 bases lining up with TRBD2. The CDR3 spans 14 residues. CDR1 and CDR2 (germline): SGHDN, FVKESK. Germline trimming cut 4 bases from V and 4 bases from J; bases unmatched to any gene: 6.

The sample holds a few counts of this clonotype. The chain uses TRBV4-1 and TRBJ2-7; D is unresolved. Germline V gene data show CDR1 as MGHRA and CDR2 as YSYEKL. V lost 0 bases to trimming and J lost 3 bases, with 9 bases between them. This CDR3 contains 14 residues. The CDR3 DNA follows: TGCGCCAGCAGCCAAGAGAACAGCGACTACGAGCAGTACTTC. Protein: CASSQENSDYEQYF.

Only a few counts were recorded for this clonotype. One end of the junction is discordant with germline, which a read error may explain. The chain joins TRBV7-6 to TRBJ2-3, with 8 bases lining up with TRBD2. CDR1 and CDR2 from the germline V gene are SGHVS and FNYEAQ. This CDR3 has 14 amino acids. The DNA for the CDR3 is TGTGCCAGCAGCGGACGGACTAGCACGGATACGCAGTATTTT. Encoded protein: CASSGRTSTDTQYF.

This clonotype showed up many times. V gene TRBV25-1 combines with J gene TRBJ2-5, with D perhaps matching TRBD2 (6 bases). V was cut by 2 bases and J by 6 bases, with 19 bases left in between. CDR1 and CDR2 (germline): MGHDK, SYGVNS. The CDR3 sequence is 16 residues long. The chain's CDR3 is CASSEGDSGWGKTQYF. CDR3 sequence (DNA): TGTGCCAGCAGTGAAGGGGACTCCGGCTGGGGGAAGACCCAGTACTTC.

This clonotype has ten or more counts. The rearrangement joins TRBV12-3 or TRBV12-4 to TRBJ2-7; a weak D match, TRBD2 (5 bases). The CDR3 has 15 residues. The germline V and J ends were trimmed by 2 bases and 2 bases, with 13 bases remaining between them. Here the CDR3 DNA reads TGTGCCAGCAGTTTATCCTCAGCGGCCGCCTACGAGCAGTACTTC. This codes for CASSLSSAAAYEQYF.

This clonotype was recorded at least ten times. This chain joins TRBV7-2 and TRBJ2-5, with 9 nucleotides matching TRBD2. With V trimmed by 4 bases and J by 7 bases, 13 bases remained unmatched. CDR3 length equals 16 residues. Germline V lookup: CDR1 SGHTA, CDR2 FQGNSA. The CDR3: CASSSSGGRTAGTQYF. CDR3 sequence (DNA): TGTGCCAGCAGCTCGAGCGGGGGGCGCACAGCGGGGACCCAGTACTTC.

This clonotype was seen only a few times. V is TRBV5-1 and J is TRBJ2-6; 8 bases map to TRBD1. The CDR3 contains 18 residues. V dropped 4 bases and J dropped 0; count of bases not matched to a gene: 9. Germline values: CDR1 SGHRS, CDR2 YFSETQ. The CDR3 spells CASSAGQGGGSGANVLTF. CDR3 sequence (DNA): TGCGCCAGCAGCGCAGGACAGGGTGGGGGCTCTGGGGCCAACGTCCTGACTTTC.

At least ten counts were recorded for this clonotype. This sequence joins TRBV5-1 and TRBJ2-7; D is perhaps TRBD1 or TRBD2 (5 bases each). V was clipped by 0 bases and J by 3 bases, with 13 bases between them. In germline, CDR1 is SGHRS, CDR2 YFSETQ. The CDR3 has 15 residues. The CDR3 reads CASSLGGASLYEQYF. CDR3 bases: TGCGCCAGCAGCTTGGGAGGGGCCTCACTCTACGAGCAGTACTTC.